The sequence of this T cell receptor beta chain was determined in a study of T cell responses to AZD1222 COVID-19 vaccine. With regard to this clone: Its target is unknown.

Sequencing was performed with immunoSEQ multiplex PCR; in TCRdb, only in-frame clones are kept and a portion is missing. Counted here are about 150,000 clones, 91% occurring once; the ten biggest clones make up 7.5% to 9.5%. Overall study findings and caveats: Most donors were white British, females outnumbered males, and clonal diversity was possibly underestimated. Spike-specific TCR breadth and depth grew following two AZD1222 doses. Sampling that yielded the repertoires occurred only after the peak T cell response.

Trimming took off 3 bases at V and 5 bases at J, with 13 bases between the two ends. The CDR3 spans 14 residues. Germline V gives CDR1 MNHEY, CDR2 SMNVEV (reference sequence). The specimen was peripheral blood, collected 28 days after the second dose of the MenACWY control vaccine. The receptor comes from an adult who received the MenACWY meningococcal vaccine as a control. V gene TRBV27 combines with J gene TRBJ2-5; tentative D call: TRBD1 (6 bases). CDR3 protein: CASSFSGQWETQYF. In DNA, the CDR3 is TGTGCCAGCAGTTTTTCTGGACAGTGGGAGACCCAGTACTTC.